What follows describes a single T cell receptor (beta chain). The antigen remains undetermined. Hyperthyroidism patients, all newly diagnosed, had under 2 months' duration and ages of 18 to 65. These data come from a study of Graves' ophthalmopathy and Graves' hyperthyroidism. Study as a whole: Prior to any treatment, peripheral blood was collected at the time of initial diagnosis.

Findings and caveats of the study: A classifier, a 13-signature model, separated ophthalmopathy from stable hyperthyroidism with 85% to 90% sensitivity and 75% to 82% specificity. The blood repertoire also included most expanded thyroid clonotypes above 0.001 frequency.

CDR1 and CDR2 (germline): GTSNPN, SVGIG (reference sequence). The CDR3 length is 12 residues. V lost 8 bases and J lost 5; bases outside the gene matches: 4. Amplified TCR beta CDR3 regions were obtained using RNA transcripts as template. The first-round RT-PCR employed HTBI primers together with the Qiagen OneStep RT-PCR kit. A multiplex PCR was then performed as the second round. Each CDR3 protein gets one entry after TCRdb re-called the multiplex PCR reads with MiXCR. The table includes 400,000 to 450,000 distinct CDR3 sequences, roughly 20% detected once. The rearrangement links TRBV30 to TRBJ2-5; 11 bases align to TRBD1. The sample taken for sequencing was peripheral blood. This TCR derives from a woman aged 18-30 years with stable Graves' hyperthyroidism. DNA for the CDR3: TGTGCCCGAGGACAGGGGGCCGAGACCCAGTACTTC. It specifies CARGQGAETQYF. Drawing the rest from reference TRBV30 and TRBJ2-5, the complete variable domain is SQTIHQWPATLVQPVGSPLSLECTVEGTSNPNLYWYRQAAGRGLQLLFYSVGIGQISSEVPQNLSASRPQDRQFILSSKKLLLSDSGFYLCARGQGAETQYFGPGTRLLVL.